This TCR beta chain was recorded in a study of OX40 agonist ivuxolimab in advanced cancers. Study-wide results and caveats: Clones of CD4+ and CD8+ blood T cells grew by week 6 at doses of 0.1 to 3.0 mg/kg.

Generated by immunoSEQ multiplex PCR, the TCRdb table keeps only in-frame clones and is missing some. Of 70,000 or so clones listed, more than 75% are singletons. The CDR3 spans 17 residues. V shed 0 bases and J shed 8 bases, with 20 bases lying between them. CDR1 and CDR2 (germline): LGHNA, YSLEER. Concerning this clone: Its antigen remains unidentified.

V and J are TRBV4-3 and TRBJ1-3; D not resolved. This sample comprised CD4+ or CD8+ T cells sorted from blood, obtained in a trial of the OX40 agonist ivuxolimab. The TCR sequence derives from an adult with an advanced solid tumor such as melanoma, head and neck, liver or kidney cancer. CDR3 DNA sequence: TGCGCCAGCAGCCAAGATCGCTTCGGCAGCGGGAGGGACACCATATATTTT. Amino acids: CASSQDRFGSGRDTIYF.